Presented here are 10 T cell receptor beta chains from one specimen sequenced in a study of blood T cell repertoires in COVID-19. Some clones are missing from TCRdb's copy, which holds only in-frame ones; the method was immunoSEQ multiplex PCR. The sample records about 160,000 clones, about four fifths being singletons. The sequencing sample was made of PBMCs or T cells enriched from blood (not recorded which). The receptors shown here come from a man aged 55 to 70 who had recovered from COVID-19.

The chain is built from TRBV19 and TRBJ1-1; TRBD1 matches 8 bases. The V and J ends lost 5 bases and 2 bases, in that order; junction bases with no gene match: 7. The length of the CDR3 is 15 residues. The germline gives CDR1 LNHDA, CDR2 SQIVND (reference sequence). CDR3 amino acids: CASSPYRGRNTEAFF. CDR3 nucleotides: TGTGCCAGTAGTCCGTACAGGGGGAGAAACACTGAAGCTTTCTTT.

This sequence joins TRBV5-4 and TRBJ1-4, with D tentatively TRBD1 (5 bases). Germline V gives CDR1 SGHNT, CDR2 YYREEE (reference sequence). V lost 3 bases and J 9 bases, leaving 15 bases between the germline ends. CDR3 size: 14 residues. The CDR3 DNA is TGTGCCAGCAGCTCTACCGGGACTGGGAAAAAACTGTTTTTT. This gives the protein CASSSTGTGKKLFF.

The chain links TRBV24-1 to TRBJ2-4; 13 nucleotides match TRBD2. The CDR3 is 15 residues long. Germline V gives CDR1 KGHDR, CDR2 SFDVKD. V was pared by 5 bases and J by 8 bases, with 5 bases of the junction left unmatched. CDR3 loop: CATSGGTSGNYIQYF. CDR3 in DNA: TGTGCCACCAGTGGCGGGACTAGCGGGAACTACATTCAGTACTTC.

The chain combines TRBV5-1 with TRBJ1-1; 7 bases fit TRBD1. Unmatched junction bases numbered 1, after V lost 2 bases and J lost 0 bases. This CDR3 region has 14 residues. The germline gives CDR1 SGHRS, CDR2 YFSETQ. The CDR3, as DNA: TGCGCCAGCAGCTTCAGGGGGTTGAACACTGAAGCTTTCTTT. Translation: CASSFRGLNTEAFF. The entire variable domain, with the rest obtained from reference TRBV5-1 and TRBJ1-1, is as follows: KAGVTQTPRYLIKTRGQQVTLSCSPISGHRSVSWYQQTPGQGLQFLFEYFSETQRNKGNFPGRFSGRQFSNSRSEMNVSTLELGDSALYLCASSFRGLNTEAFFGQGTRLTVV.

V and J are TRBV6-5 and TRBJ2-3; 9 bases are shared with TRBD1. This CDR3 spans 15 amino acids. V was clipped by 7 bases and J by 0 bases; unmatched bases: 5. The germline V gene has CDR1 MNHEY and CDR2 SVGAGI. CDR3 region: CASTTGTGSTDTQYF. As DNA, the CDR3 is TGTGCCAGCACCACCGGGACAGGGAGCACAGATACGCAGTATTTT.

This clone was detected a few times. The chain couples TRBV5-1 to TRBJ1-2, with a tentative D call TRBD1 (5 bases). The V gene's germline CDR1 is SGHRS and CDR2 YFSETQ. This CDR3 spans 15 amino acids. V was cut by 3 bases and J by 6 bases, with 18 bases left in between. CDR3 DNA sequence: TGCGCCAGCAGCTCCTCCGGGGGGGGAGTTAATGGCTACACCTTC. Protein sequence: CASSSSGGGVNGYTF.

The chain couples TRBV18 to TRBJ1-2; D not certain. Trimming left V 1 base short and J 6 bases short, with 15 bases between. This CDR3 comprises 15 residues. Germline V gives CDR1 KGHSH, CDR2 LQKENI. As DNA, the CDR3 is TGTGCCAGCTCACCACGGTACGACTCTAGCGATGGCTACACCTTC. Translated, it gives CASSPRYDSSDGYTF.

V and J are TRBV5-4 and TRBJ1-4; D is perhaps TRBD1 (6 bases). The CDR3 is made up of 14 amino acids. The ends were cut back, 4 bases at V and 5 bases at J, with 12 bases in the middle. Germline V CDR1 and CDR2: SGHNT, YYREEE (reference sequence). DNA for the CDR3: TGTGCCAGCAGCCAGGGGTTGATGAATGAAAAACTGTTTTTT. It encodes CASSQGLMNEKLFF.

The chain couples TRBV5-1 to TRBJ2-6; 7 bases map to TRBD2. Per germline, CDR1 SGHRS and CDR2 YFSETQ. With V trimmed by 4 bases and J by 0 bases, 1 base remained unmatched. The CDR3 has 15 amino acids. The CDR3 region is CASSRTSSGANVLTF. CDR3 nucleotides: TGCGCCAGCAGCAGGACTAGCTCTGGGGCCAACGTCCTGACTTTC.

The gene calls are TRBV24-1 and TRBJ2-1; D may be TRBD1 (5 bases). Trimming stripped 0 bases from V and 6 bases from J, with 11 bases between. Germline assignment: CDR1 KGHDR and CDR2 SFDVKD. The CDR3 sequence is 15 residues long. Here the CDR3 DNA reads TGTGCCACCAGTGATTTGCGGCAGGGTCCCAATGAGCAGTTCTTC. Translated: CATSDLRQGPNEQFF.